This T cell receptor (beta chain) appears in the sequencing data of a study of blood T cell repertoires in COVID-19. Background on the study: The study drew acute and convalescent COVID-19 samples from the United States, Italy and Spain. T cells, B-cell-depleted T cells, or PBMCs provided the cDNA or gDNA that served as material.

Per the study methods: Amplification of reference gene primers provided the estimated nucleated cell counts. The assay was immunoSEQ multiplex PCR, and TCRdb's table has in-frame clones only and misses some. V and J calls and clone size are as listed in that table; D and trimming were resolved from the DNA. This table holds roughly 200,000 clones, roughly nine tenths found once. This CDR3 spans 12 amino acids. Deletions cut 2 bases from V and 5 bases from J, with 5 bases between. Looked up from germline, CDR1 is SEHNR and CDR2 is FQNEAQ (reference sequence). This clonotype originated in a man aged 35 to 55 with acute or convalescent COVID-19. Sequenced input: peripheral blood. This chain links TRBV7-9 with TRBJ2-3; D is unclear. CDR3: CASSLIGDTQYF. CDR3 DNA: TGTGCCAGCAGCTTAATCGGAGATACGCAGTATTTT.